A single T cell receptor (beta chain) is shown here with its context. This clonotype was picked up a small number of times. Its cognate antigen has yet to be identified. No much larger clonotype is one base removed from it; base qualities were not supplied. The data belong to a study of blood T cells in healthy people across ages (dated by TCRdb to between 2014 and 2017). Turning to the overall study: In model experiments, template switching captured about one uniquely barcoded TCR beta cDNA molecule for every two T cells. Using the same blood draw, the study looked at two additional independent replicas of 1 million unique cDNA reads for two donors, one aged 18 to 30 and the other aged 80 or older. Four age groups were formed from the donors: young (average 16 years), middle-aged (approximately 40), aged (62) and long-lived (about 80). The study measured age-related changes in TCR beta repertoire diversity using deep sequencing normalized with unique cDNA molecular identifiers. To avoid experimental bias, donors of different ages were randomly spread across the sequencing lanes. Paper-wide results and their limitations: Since profiling was done on bulk unsorted PBMCs, naive and antigen-experienced compartments could not be conclusively compared. Because the CMV infection status of the donors was unknown, age-related changes in expanded clonotypes may potentially have been confounded. The percentage of naive T cells measured by flow cytometry correlated strongly with observed TCR beta diversity. Compared with the aged group, the long-lived group had more naive CD4+ T cells, fewer expanded clones and increased TCR diversity, suggesting age selection. Estimates of total diversity based on one million sequenced T cells were considered lower bounds and underestimates. As age increased, observed TCR beta diversity per million T cells dropped in a roughly linear way, and a significant reduction was already evident by age about 40.

Receptors were amplified or captured by 5' RACE. Sequencing relied on an Illumina HiSeq 2500. A second PCR of about 7 to 12 cycles was performed with a sample-barcoded 5' primer and a J-beta primer mix. A template-switch 5' adaptor carrying 12 random nucleotides introduced a unique molecular identifier onto each TCR beta cDNA molecule. Each sample yielded at least 3 million CDR3-containing paired-end reads. The Mint cDNA synthesis kit, primed by a TRBC-specific oligonucleotide, was used to synthesize first-strand cDNA from all RNA. Following uracil-DNA glycosylase treatment, all cDNA underwent a first 18-cycle PCR with the universal primers M1SS and BC2_uni_R. The study's own analysis went as follows. Normalization of each sample was performed by random selection of 1 million high-quality reads, each carrying a distinct molecular identifier. Reads sharing molecular identifiers were discarded rather than binned into consensus sequences. MiTCR, set to a Q25 quality threshold and the strictest error-elimination algorithm, was used for CDR3 identification, clonotype clustering and error correction. A nonparametric unseen species model with Euler transformation was used to estimate a lower bound on total TCR beta diversity. The raw public data were reprocessed by TCRdb itself: fastp quality trimming at Q25, MiXCR clonotype calling, in-frame beta chains only. A single entry per CDR3 protein holds the most common genes and DNA from its merged rows. TCRdb's processing, not the study's, gives the V and J calls here. The table for this sample lists about 640,000 distinct CDR3 sequences; under 70% of them were counted only once. Together, the top ten hold about two fifths of the sample.

V is shortened by 3 bases, J by 5 bases, and the region joining them spans 9 bases. According to the germline V gene, CDR1 reads SGHDT and CDR2 reads YYEEEE. The CDR3 spans 13 residues, from the cysteine through the phenylalanine. The only DNA kept is the CDR3, 39 bases in frame from the first base. The donors were 40 or so Caucasian individuals from Russia, aged about 6 to 95 years, who were systemically healthy. Each donor gave 8 to 10 milliliters of peripheral blood, drawn into EDTA-treated Vacutainer tubes. Ficoll-Paque density-gradient centrifugation was used to isolate PBMCs, with at least 6 million obtained per sample. Total RNA, at least 6 micrograms per sample, was extracted from PBMCs with Trizol reagent. Naive CD45RAhigh/CD27high T cell percentages were measured by flow cytometry on a PBMC aliquot from every donor.

The chain couples TRBV5-6 to TRBJ2-1, with a weak D call of TRBD2 (6 bases match). This TCR was recovered from a man aged 60-69 years in good health. Input material: blood. The DNA reads TGTGCCAGCAGCTCCGGGGGTCACAATGAGCAGTTCTTC. The encoded protein is CASSSGGHNEQFF.